This T cell receptor (beta chain) was captured in a study of vaccination effects on CD4 cells after COVID-19. Turning to the study itself: Samples collected post-vaccine were obtained a median of 72 days after the second dose.

The germline V and J ends were trimmed by 4 bases and 4 bases, with 20 bases remaining between them. The CDR3 is made up of 17 amino acids. Germline V lookup: CDR1 SGDLS, CDR2 YYNGEE. In the case of this clone: The antigen is not known.

Sequencing followed a ViraFEST assay step that expanded antigen-specific CD4+ T cells with viral peptide pools. Scientists isolated CD4+ T cells after a roughly nine-day culture period ended. Two doses of either BNT162b2 or mRNA-1273 were given to each participant. Vaccine recipients lacked prior SARS-CoV-2 infection and had negative nucleocapsid antibodies. The assay was immunoSEQ multiplex PCR, and TCRdb's table has in-frame clones only and misses some. The sample holds 25,000 to 30,000 clones, 80% to 85% seen once. The origin of this receptor is a human donor who received a COVID-19 vaccine. Some clones in this sample may be carry-over from other donors' samples. The chain has TRBV9 and TRBJ1-4, with a tentative D call TRBD1 (6 bases). The sample in question was CD4+ T cells from PBMCs cultured with SARS-CoV-2 spike peptides, obtained after COVID-19 vaccination. Here the CDR3 reads CASSIRQRGANNEKLFF. The CDR3 bases are TGTGCCAGCAGCATCCGACAGCGGGGGGCCAATAATGAAAAACTGTTTTTT.